This TCR beta chain comes out of a study of CD8 T cells in ankylosing spondylitis. In germline, CDR1 is MDHEN, CDR2 SYDVKM. The length of the CDR3 is 15 residues. The ends were cut back, 5 bases at V and 9 bases at J, with 20 bases in the middle. Quantitative barcoded 5'-RACE was used to prepare TCR beta libraries. From the 5' RACE reads, TCRdb called clonotypes with MiXCR, one entry per CDR3 protein. The sample shows about 240,000 distinct CDR3 sequences, roughly 10% of them seen only once. Many counts were recorded for this clonotype. This clonotype was obtained from a male donor with ankylosing spondylitis or in good health (not recorded which). The source material was blood, either unsorted or a sorted T cell fraction (not recorded which). V usage is TRBV28 and J usage is TRBJ1-5, with TRBD1 as a possible D gene (6 bases). As DNA, the CDR3 is TGTGCCAGCAGTCTAACTCAGGGGCTCACTAGGCCCCAGCATTTT. It is translated as CASSLTQGLTRPQHF.